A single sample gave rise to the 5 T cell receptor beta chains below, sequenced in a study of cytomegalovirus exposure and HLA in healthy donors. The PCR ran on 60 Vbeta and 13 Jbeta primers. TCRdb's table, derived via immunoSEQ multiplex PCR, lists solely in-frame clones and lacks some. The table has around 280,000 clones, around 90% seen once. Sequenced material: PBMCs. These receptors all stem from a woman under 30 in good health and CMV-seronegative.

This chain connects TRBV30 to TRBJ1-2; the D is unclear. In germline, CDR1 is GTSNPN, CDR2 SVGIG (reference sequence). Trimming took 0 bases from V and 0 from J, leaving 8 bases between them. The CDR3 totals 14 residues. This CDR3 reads CAWSVMATNYGYTF. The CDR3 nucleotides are TGTGCCTGGAGTGTAATGGCAACTAACTATGGCTACACCTTC. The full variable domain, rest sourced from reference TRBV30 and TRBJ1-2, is SQTIHQWPATLVQPVGSPLSLECTVEGTSNPNLYWYRQAAGRGLQLLFYSVGIGQISSEVPQNLSASRPQDRQFILSSKKLLLSDSGFYLCAWSVMATNYGYTFGSGTRLTVV.

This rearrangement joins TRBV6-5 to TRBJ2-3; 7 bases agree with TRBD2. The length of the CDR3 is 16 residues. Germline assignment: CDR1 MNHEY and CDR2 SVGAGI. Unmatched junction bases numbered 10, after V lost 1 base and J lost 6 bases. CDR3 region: CASSYLGTNYGDTQYF. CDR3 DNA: TGTGCCAGCAGTTACTTAGGGACTAACTATGGGGATACGCAGTATTTT.

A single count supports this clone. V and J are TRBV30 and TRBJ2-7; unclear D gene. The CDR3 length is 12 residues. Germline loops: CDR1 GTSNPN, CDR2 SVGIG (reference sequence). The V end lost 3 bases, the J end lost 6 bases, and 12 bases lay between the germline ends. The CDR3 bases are TGTGCCTGGAGCCCCTCGGCAGGCGAGCAGTACTTC. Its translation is CAWSPSAGEQYF. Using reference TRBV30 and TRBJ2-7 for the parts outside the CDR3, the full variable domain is SQTIHQWPATLVQPVGSPLSLECTVEGTSNPNLYWYRQAAGRGLQLLFYSVGIGQISSEVPQNLSASRPQDRQFILSSKKLLLSDSGFYLCAWSPSAGEQYFGPGTRLTVT.

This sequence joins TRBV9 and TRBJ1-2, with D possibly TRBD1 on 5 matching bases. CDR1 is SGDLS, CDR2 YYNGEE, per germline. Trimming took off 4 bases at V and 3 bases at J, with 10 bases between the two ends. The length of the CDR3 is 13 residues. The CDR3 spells CASSLETDYGYTF. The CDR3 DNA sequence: TGTGCCAGCAGCTTAGAGACAGACTATGGCTACACCTTC.

The CDR3 region has the DNA TGTGCCAGCGCGGGACAGGGTTTAAGCAATCAGCCCCAGCATTTT. Translating it yields CASAGQGLSNQPQHF. The chain links TRBV2 to TRBJ1-5; 9 positions agree with TRBD1. The CDR3 sequence is 15 residues long. V lost 8 bases and J lost 1; bases outside the gene matches: 6. CDR1 and CDR2 from the germline V gene are SNHLY and FYNNEI.